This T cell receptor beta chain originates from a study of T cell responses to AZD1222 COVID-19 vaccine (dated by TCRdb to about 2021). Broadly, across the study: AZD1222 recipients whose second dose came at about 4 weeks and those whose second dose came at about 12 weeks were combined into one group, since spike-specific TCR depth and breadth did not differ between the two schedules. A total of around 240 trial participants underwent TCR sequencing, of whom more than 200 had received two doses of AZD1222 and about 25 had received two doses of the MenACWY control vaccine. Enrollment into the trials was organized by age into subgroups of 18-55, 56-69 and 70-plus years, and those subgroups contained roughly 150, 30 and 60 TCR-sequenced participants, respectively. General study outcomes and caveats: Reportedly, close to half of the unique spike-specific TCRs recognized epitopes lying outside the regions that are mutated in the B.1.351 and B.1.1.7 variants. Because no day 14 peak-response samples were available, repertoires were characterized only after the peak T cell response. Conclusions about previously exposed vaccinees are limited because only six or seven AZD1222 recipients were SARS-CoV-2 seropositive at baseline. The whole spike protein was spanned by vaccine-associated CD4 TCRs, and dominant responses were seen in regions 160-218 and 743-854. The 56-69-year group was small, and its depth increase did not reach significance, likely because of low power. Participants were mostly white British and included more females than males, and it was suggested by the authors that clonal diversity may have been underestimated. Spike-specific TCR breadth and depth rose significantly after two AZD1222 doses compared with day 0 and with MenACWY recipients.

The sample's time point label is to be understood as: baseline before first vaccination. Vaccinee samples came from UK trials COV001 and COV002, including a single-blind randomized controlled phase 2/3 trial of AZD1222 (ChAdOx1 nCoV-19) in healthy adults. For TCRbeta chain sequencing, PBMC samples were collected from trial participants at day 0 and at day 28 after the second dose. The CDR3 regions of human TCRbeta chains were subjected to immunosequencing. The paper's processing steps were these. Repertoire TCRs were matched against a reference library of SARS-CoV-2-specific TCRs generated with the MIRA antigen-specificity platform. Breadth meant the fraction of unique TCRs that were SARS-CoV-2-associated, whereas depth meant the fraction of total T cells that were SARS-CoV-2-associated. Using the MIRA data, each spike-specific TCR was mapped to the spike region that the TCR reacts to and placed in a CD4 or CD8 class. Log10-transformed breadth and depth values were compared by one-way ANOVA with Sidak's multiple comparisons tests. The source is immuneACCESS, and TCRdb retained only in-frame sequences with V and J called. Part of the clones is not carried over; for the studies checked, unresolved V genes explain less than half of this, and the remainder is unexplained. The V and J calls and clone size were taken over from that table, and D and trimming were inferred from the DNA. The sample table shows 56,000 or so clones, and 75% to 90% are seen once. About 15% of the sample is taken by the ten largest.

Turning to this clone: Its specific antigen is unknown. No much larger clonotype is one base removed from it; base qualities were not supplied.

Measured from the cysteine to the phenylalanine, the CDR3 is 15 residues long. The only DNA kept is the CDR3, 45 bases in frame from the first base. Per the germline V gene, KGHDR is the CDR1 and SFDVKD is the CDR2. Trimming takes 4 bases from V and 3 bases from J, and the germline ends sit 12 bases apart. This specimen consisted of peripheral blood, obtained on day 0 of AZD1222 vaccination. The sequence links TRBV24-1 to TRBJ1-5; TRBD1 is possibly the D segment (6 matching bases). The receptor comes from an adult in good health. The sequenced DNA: TGTGCCACCAGTGAGTGGACAGTCACCAATCAGCCCCAGCATTTT. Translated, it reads CATSEWTVTNQPQHF.